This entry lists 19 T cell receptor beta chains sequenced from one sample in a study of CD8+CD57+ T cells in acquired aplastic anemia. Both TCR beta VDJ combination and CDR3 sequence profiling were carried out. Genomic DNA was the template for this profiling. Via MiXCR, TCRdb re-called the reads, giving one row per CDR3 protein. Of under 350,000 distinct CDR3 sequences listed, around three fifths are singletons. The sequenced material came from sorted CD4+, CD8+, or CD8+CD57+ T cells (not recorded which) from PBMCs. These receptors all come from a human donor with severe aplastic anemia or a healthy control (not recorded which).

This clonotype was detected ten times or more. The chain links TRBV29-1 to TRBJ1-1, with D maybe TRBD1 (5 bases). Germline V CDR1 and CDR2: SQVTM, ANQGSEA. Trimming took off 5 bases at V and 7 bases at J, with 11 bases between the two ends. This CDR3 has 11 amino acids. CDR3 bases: TGCAGCGTTATACAGGAACTTGAAGCTTTCTTT. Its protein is CSVIQELEAFF.

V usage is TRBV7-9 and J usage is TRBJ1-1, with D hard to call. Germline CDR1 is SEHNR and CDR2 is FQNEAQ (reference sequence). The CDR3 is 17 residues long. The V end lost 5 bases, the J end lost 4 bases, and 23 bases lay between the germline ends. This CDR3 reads CASSLWGKGDMSTEAFF. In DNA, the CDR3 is TGTGCCAGCAGCCTATGGGGAAAGGGAGACATGAGCACTGAAGCTTTCTTT.

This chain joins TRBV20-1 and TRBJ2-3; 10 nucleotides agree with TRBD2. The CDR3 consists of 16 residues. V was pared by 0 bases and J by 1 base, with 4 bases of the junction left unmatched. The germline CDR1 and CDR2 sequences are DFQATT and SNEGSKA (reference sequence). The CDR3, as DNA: TGCAGTGCTAGAGATCTACTAGCGGGACGCACAGATACGCAGTATTTT. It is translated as CSARDLLAGRTDTQYF.

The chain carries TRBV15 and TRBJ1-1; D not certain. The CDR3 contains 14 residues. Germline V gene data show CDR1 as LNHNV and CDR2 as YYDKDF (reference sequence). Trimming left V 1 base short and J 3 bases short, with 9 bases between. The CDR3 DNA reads TGTGCCACCAGCAGAGTGGGGAGCGACACTGAAGCTTTCTTT. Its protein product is CATSRVGSDTEAFF.

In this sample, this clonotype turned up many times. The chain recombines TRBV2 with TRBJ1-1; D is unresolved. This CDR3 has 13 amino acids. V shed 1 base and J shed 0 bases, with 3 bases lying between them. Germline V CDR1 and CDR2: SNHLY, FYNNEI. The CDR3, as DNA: TGTGCCAGCAGTGAAGGAGTGAACACTGAAGCTTTCTTT. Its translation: CASSEGVNTEAFF.

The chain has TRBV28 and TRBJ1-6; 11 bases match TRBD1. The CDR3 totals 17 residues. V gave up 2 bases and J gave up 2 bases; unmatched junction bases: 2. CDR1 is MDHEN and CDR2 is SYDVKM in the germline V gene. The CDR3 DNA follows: TGTGCCAGCAGTTTACCGGGACAGGGGGCCTATAATTCACCCCTCCACTTT. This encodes CASSLPGQGAYNSPLHF.

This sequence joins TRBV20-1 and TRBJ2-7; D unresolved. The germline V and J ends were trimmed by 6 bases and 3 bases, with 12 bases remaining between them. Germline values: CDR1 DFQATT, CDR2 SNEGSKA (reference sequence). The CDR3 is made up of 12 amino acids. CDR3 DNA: TGCAGTGCCCGGGCTACGGTCTACGAGCAGTACTTC. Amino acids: CSARATVYEQYF.

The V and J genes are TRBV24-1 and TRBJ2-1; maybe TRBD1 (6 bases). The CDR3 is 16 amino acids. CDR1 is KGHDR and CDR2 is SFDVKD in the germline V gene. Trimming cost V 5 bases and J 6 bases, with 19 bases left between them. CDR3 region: CATSGIQGNGCNEQFF. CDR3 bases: TGTGCCACCAGTGGCATACAGGGAAATGGTTGCAATGAGCAGTTCTTC.

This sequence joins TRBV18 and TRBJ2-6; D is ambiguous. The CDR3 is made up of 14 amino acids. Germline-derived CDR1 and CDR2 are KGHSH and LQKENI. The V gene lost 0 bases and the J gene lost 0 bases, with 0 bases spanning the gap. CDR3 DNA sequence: TGTGCCAGCTCACCACCCTCTGGGGCCAACGTCCTGACTTTC. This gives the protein CASSPPSGANVLTF. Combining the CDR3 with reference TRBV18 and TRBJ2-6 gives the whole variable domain NAGVMQNPRHLVRRRGQEARLRCSPMKGHSHVYWYRQLPEEGLKFMVYLQKENIIDESGMPKERFSAEFPKEGPSILRIQQVVRGDSAAYFCASSPPSGANVLTFGAGSRLTVL.

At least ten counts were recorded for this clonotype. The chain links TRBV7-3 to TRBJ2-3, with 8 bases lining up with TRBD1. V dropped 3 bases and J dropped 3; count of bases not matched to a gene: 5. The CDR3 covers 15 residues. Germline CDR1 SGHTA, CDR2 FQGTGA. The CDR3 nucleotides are TGTGCCAGCAGCTTGTCCAGGGGGCAAACAGATACGCAGTATTTT. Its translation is CASSLSRGQTDTQYF.

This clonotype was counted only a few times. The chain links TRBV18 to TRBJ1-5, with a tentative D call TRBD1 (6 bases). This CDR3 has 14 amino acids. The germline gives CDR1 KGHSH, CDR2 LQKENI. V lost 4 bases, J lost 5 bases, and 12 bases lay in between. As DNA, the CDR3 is TGTGCCAGCTCACATGGGGGCCTTGATCAGCCCCAGCATTTT. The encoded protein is CASSHGGLDQPQHF.

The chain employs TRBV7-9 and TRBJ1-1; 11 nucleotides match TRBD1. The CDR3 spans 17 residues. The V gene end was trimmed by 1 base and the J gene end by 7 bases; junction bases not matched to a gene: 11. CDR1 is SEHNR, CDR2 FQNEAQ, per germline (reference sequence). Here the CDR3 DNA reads TGTGCCAGCAGCTTAGGTTATCGGGACAGGGGGACCAATGAAGCTTTCTTT. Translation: CASSLGYRDRGTNEAFF. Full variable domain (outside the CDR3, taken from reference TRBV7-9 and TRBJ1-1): DTGVSQNPRHKITKRGQNVTFRCDPISEHNRLYWYRQTLGQGPEFLTYFQNEAQLEKSRLLSDRFSAERPKGSFSTLEIQRTEQGDSAMYLCASSLGYRDRGTNEAFFGQGTRLTVV.

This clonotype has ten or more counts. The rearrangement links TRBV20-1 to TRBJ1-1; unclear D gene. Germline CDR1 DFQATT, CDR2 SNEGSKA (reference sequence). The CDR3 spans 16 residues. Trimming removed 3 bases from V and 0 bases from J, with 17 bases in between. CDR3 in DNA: TGCAGTGCTAGCTTTATCCGGGCCGGAATGAACACTGAAGCTTTCTTT. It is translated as CSASFIRAGMNTEAFF.

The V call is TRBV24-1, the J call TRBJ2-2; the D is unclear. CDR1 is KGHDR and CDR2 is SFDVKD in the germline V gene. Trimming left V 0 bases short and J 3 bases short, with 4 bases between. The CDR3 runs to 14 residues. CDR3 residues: CATSDLRDTGELFF. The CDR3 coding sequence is TGTGCCACCAGTGATTTGCGGGACACCGGGGAGCTGTTTTTT.

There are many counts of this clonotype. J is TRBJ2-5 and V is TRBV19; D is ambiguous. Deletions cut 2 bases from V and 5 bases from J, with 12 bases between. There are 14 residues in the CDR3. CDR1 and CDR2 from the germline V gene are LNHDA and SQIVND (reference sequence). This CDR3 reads CASSISRYGETQYF. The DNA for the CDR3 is TGTGCCAGTAGTATATCCCGCTACGGGGAGACCCAGTACTTC.

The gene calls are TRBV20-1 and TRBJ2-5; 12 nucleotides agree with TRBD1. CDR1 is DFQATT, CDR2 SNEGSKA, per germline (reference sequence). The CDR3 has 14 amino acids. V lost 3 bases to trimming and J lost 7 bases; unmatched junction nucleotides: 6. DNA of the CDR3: TGCAGTGCTAGTGGGACAGGGGGCGGTGTGACCCAGTACTTC. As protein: CSASGTGGGVTQYF.

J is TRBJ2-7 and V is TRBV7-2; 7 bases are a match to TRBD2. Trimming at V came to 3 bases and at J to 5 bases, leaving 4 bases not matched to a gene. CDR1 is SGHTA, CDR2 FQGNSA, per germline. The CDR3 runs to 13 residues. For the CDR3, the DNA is TGTGCCAGCAGCTTCGGGGGGACCCACGAGCAGTACTTC. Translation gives CASSFGGTHEQYF. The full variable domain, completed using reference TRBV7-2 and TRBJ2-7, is GAGVSQSPSNKVTEKGKDVELRCDPISGHTALYWYRQSLGQGLEFLIYFQGNSAPDKSGLPSDRFSAERTGGSVSTLTIQRTQQEDSAVYLCASSFGGTHEQYFGPGTRLTVT.

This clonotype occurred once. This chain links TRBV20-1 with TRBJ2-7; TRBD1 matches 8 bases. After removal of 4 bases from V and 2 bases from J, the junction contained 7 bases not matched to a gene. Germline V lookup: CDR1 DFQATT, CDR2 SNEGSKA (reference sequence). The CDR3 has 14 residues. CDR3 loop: CSATPGTGAYEQYF. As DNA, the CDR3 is TGCAGTGCTACTCCCGGGACAGGAGCCTACGAGCAGTACTTC.

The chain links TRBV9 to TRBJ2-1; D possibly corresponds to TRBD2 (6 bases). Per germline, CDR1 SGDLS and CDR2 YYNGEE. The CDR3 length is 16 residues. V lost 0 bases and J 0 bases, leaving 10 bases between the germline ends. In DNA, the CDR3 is TGTGCCAGCAGCGTAGGTAGCGGAAGCTCCTACAATGAGCAGTTCTTC. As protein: CASSVGSGSSYNEQFF. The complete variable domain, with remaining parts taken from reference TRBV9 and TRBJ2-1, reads DSGVTQTPKHLITATGQRVTLRCSPRSGDLSVYWYQQSLDQGLQFLIQYYNGEERAKGNILERFSAQQFPDLHSELNLSSLELGDSALYFCASSVGSGSSYNEQFFGPGTRLTVL.